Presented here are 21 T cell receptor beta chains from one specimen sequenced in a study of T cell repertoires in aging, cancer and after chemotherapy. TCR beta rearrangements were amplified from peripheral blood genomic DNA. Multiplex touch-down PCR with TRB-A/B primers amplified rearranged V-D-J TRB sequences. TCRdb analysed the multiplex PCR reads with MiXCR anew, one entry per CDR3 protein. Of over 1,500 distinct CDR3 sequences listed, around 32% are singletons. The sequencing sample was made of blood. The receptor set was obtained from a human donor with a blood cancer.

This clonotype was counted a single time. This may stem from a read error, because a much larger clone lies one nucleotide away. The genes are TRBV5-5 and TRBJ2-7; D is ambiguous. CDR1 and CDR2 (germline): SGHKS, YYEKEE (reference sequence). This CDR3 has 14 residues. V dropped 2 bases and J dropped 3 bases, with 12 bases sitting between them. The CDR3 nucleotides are TGTGCCAGCAGCTTTACCCGATCCTTCTACGAGCAGTACTTC. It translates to CASSFTRSFYEQYF.

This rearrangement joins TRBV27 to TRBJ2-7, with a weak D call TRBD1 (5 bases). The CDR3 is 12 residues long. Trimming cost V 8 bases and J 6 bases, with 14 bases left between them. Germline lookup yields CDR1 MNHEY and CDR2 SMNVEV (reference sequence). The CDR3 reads CASRTGSAEQYF. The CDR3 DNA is TGTGCCAGCCGAACAGGTTCCGCCGAGCAGTACTTC.

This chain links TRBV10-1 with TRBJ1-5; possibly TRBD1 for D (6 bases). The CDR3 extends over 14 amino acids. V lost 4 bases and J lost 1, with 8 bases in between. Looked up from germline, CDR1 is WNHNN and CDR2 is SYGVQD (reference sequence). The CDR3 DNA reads TGCGCCAGCAGTGCAACAGGGAGCAATCAGCCCCAGCATTTT. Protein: CASSATGSNQPQHF.

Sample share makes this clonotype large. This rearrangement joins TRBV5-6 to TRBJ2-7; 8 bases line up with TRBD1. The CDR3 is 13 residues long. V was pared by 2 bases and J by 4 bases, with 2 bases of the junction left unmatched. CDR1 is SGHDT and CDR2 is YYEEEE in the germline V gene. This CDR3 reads CASSFYRGYEQYF. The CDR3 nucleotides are TGTGCCAGCAGCTTCTACAGGGGGTACGAGCAGTACTTC.

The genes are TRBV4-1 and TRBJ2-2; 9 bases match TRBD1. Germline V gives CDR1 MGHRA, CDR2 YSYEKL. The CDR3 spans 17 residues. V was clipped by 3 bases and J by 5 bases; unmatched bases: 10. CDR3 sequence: CASSHKEGQGRTGELFF. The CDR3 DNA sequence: TGCGCCAGCAGCCATAAGGAGGGACAGGGACGGACCGGGGAGCTGTTTTTT.

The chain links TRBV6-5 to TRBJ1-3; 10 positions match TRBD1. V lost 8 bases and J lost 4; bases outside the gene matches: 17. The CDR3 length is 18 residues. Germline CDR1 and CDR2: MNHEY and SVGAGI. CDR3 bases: TGTGCCAGCTACCGGCAACCAACCGGGACAGGGGTCGGAAACACCATATATTTT. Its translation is CASYRQPTGTGVGNTIYF.

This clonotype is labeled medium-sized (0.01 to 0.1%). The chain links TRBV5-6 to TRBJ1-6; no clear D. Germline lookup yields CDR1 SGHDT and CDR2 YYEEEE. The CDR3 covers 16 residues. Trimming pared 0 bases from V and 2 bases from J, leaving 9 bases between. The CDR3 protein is CASSLGRGAYNSPLHF. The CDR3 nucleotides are TGTGCCAGCAGCTTGGGGCGGGGAGCCTATAATTCACCCCTCCACTTT.

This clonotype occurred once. Here the CDR3 DNA reads TGTGCCAGCAGTTTAAAGGTTACGGGTTACGAGCAGTACTTC. Residues: CASSLKVTGYEQYF. V gene TRBV27 combines with J gene TRBJ2-7; D is unresolved. Trimming removed 2 bases from V and 4 bases from J, with 12 bases in between. Germline assignment: CDR1 MNHEY and CDR2 SMNVEV (reference sequence). The CDR3 covers 14 residues.

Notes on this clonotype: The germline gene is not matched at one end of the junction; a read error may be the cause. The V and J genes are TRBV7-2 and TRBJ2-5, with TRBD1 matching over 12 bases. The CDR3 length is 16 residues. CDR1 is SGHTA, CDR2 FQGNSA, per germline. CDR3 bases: TGTGCCAGCACCTTAACTGGGACAGGGGGCCTAGAGACCCAGTACTTC. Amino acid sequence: CASTLTGTGGLETQYF.

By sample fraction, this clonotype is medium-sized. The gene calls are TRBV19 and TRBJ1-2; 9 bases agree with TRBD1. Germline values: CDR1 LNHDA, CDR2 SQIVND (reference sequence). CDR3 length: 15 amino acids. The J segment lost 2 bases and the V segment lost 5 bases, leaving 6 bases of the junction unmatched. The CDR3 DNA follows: TGTGCCAGTAGTTTGGGGACAGGGTTCAACTATGGCTACACCTTC. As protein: CASSLGTGFNYGYTF.

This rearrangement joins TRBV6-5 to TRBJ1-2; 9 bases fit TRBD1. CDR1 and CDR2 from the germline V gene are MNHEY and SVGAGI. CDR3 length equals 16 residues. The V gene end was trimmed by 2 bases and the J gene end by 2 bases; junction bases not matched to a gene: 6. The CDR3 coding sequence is TGTGCCAGCAGTTACCTCGGGACAGGGAGGAACTATGGCTACACCTTC. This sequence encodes CASSYLGTGRNYGYTF.

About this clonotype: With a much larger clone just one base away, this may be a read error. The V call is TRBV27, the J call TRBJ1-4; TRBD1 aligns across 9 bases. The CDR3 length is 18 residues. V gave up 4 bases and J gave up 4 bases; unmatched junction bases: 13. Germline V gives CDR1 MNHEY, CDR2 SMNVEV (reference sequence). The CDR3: CASSSRGVPGQGNEKLFF. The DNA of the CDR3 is TGTGCCAGCAGTTCAAGGGGAGTACCGGGACAGGGTAATGAAAAACTGTTTTTT. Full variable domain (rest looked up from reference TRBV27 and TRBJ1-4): EAQVTQNPRYLITVTGKKLTVTCSQNMNHEYMSWYRQDPGLGLRQIYYSMNVEVTDKGDVPEGYKVSRKEKRNFPLILESPSPNQTSLYFCASSSRGVPGQGNEKLFFGSGTQLSVL.

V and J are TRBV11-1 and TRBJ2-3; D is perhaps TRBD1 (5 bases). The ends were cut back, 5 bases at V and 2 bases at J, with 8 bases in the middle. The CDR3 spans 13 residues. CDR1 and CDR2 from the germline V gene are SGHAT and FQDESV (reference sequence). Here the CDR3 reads CASSTRVTDTQYF. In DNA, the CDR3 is TGTGCCAGCAGCACCAGGGTCACAGATACGCAGTATTTT.

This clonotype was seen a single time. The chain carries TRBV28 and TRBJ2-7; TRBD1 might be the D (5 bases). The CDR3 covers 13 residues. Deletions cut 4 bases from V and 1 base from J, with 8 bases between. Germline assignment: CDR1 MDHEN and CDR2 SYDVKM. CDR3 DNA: TGTGCCAGCAGTTCCACAGGATCCTACGAGCAGTACTTC. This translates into CASSSTGSYEQYF. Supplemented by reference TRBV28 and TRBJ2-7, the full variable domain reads DVKVTQSSRYLVKRTGEKVFLECVQDMDHENMFWYRQDPGLGLRLIYFSYDVKMKEKGDIPEGYSVSREKKERFSLILESASTNQTSMYLCASSSTGSYEQYFGPGTRLTVT.

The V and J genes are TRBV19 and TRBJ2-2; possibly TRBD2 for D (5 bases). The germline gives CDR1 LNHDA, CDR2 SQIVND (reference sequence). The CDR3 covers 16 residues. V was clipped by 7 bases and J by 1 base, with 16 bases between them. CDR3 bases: TGTGCCAGTACGGAAGGACCCGGAGGGAACACCGGGGAGCTGTTTTTT. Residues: CASTEGPGGNTGELFF.

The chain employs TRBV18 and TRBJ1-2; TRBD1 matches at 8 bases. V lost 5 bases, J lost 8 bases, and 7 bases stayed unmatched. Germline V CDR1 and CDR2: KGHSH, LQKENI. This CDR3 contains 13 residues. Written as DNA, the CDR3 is TGTGCCAGCTCATTGGACAGGGACGAAGGCTACACCTTC. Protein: CASSLDRDEGYTF.

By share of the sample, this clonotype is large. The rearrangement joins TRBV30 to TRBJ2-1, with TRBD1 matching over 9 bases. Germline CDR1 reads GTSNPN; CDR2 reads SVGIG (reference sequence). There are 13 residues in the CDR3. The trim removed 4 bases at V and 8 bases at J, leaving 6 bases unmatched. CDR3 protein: CAWISDRGHEQFF. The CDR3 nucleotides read TGTGCCTGGATTTCGGACAGGGGACATGAGCAGTTCTTC.

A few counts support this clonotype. The CDR3: CASGSQTSGVYNEQFF. Here the CDR3 DNA reads TGTGCTAGTGGTTCTCAGACTAGCGGGGTGTACAATGAGCAGTTCTTC. The V gene is TRBV12-5, the J gene TRBJ2-1; 11 bases map to TRBD2. The trim removed 4 bases at V and 4 bases at J, leaving 6 bases unmatched. Per germline, CDR1 LGHNT and CDR2 FRNRAP. This CDR3 region has 16 residues.

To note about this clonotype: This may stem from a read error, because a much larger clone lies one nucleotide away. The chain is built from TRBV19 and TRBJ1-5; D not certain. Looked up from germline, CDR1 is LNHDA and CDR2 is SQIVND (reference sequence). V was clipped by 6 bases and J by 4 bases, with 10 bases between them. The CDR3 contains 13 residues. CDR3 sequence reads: CASSIRANQPQHF. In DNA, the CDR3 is TGTGCCAGTAGCATAAGGGCGAATCAGCCCCAGCATTTT. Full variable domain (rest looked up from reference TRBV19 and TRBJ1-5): DGGITQSPKYLFRKEGQNVTLSCEQNLNHDAMYWYRQDPGQGLRLIYYSQIVNDFQKGDIAEGYSVSREKKESFPLTVTSAQKNPTAFYLCASSIRANQPQHFGDGTRLSIL.

CDR3 DNA sequence: TGTGCCAGCCGCCGCGGGGGGGTAGCCTACGAGCAGTACTTC. This sequence encodes CASRRGGVAYEQYF. The chain is built from TRBV11-2 and TRBJ2-7; TRBD2 matches at 9 bases. Germline loops: CDR1 SGHAT, CDR2 FQNNGV. Losses at the gene ends were 8 bases for V and 2 bases for J; bases not matched to a gene: 7. The CDR3 runs to 14 residues.

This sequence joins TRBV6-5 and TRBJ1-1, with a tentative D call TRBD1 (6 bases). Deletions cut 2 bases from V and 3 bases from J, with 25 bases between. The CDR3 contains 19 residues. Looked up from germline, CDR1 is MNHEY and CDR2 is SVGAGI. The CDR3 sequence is CASSYMIPVGKGDDTEAFF. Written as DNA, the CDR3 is TGTGCCAGCAGTTACATGATCCCCGTCGGGAAGGGGGATGACACTGAAGCTTTCTTT.